These 32 T cell receptor beta chains share one sample of origin, sequenced in a study of blood T cell repertoires in COVID-19. Produced via immunoSEQ multiplex PCR; TCRdb's table is partial and in-frame only. The sample yields some 140,000 clones, 79% seen once. The sample consisted of peripheral blood. These receptor sequences come from a man aged 55 to 70 with acute or convalescent COVID-19.

CDR3 sequence reads: CASSSGATNEKLFF. CDR3 DNA sequence: TGTGCCAGCAGTAGCGGTGCAACTAATGAAAAACTGTTTTTT. This rearrangement joins TRBV5-8 to TRBJ1-4; the D is unclear. The CDR3 length is 14 residues. V was trimmed by 5 bases and J by 0 bases, leaving 8 bases between them. CDR1 is SGHTS and CDR2 is YDEGEE in the germline V gene.

Points on this clone: The sample holds other DNA sequences that translate to the same CDR3. This CDR3 is CASSLGQSTDTQYF. The CDR3 DNA reads as TGCGCCAGCAGCTTGGGACAGAGCACAGATACGCAGTATTTT. The rearrangement joins TRBV5-1 to TRBJ2-3, with D maybe TRBD1 (5 bases). This CDR3 is 14 amino acids long. Germline CDR1 is SGHRS and CDR2 is YFSETQ. Trimming stripped 0 bases from V and 0 bases from J, with 5 bases between.

J is TRBJ2-7 and V is TRBV6-5; 10 bases fit TRBD2. The junction had 4 bases not matched to a gene; V was cut back by 6 bases and J by 2 bases. The CDR3 covers 14 residues. Germline CDR1 reads MNHEY; CDR2 reads SVGAGI. The DNA of the CDR3 is TGTGCCAGCAGCCCCGGACTAGCGGCCTACGAGCAGTACTTC. This translates into CASSPGLAAYEQYF.

In its sample, this clone was seen a few times. This chain links TRBV28 with TRBJ1-6, with D possibly matching TRBD1 (5 bases). The CDR3 sequence is 16 residues long. Trimming left V 5 bases short and J 5 bases short, with 16 bases between. CDR1 is MDHEN and CDR2 is SYDVKM in the germline V gene. The CDR3 region is CASSPPGRGDNSPLHF. Here the CDR3 DNA reads TGTGCCAGCAGTCCCCCGGGACGGGGGGATAATTCACCCCTCCACTTT.

This clone was seen a single time. V is TRBV13 and J is TRBJ2-1, with 9 nucleotides matching TRBD2. V shed 6 bases, J shed 4 bases, and the junction held 4 bases outside the gene matches. The CDR3 length is 14 residues. Germline V gene lookup returns CDR1 PRHDT and CDR2 FYEKMQ (reference sequence). CDR3 region: CASRVAGEYNEQFF. For the CDR3, the DNA is TGTGCCAGCAGGGTAGCGGGAGAGTACAATGAGCAGTTCTTC. The variable domain in full, with the rest retrieved from reference TRBV13 and TRBJ2-1, is AAGVIQSPRHLIKEKRETATLKCYPIPRHDTVYWYQQGPGQDPQFLISFYEKMQSDKGSIPDRFSAQQFSDYHSELNMSSLELGDSALYFCASRVAGEYNEQFFGPGTRLTVL.

The genes are TRBV4-2 and TRBJ2-3; D gene uncertain. CDR3 length equals 13 residues. The germline V gene has CDR1 LGHNA and CDR2 YNFKEQ. Trimming removed 1 base at V and 5 bases at J, with 7 bases between. The CDR3 nucleotides read TGTGCCAGCAGCCAAGGAGCCCTAGATACGCAGTATTTT. Its translation is CASSQGALDTQYF.

This chain uses TRBV9 with TRBJ1-5; a possible D gene is TRBD1 (5 bases). The V end was cut by 0 bases, the J end by 0 bases, with 7 bases between. This CDR3 is 15 amino acids long. Germline V gives CDR1 SGDLS, CDR2 YYNGEE. The CDR3 DNA follows: TGTGCCAGCAGCGTAGACGGGGGTAGCAATCAGCCCCAGCATTTT. This translates into CASSVDGGSNQPQHF.

The rearrangement links TRBV7-8 to TRBJ1-2, with 9 bases identical to TRBD1. The CDR3 runs to 16 residues. Germline lookup yields CDR1 SGHVS and CDR2 FQNEAQ. After removal of 4 bases from V and 7 bases from J, the junction contained 13 bases not matched to a gene. CDR3 bases: TGTGCCAGCAGCTGGGACAGGGAAGGGTCTAAAGGTGGCTACACCTTC. This translates into CASSWDREGSKGGYTF.

V and J are TRBV24-1 and TRBJ2-7; 11 bases fit TRBD2. Germline V gene data show CDR1 as KGHDR and CDR2 as SFDVKD. J gave up 0 bases and V 3 bases, and 6 bases lay outside the gene matches. This CDR3 contains 17 residues. CDR3 in DNA: TGTGCCACCAGTGATCTGATACTAGCGGGAGACTCCTACGAGCAGTACTTC. This encodes CATSDLILAGDSYEQYF.

V is TRBV14 and J is TRBJ2-2; no clear D. Trimming took 3 bases from V and 5 from J, leaving 7 bases between them. Germline assignment: CDR1 SGHDN and CDR2 FVKESK. This CDR3 comprises 13 residues. For the CDR3, the DNA is TGTGCCAGCAGCCAGTGGGCAACCGGGGAGCTGTTTTTT. Amino acids: CASSQWATGELFF.

The chain recombines TRBV28 with TRBJ1-5, with D tentatively TRBD1 (6 bases). CDR1 is MDHEN and CDR2 is SYDVKM in the germline V gene. Trimming pared 6 bases from V and 3 bases from J, leaving 21 bases between. The CDR3 loop spans 17 amino acids. The CDR3, as DNA: TGTGCCAGCAGGCCCTCCAACCCAGGGGAAATCAATCAGCCCCAGCATTTT. It codes for CASRPSNPGEINQPQHF.

This chain links TRBV12-3 or TRBV12-4 with TRBJ1-1; the D is unclear. CDR3 size: 13 residues. With 3 bases removed from V and 5 bases from J, the gap between germline ends came to 10 bases. The CDR3 region is CASSLAERTEAFF. The DNA of the CDR3 is TGTGCCAGCAGTTTGGCCGAGCGGACTGAAGCTTTCTTT.

The genes are TRBV5-5 and TRBJ2-7, with TRBD1 matching 9 bases. The CDR3 covers 14 residues. From germline, CDR1 is SGHKS and CDR2 YYEKEE (reference sequence). V dropped 3 bases and J dropped 3; count of bases not matched to a gene: 4. The CDR3 DNA reads as TGTGCCAGCAGCTCCGGGACAGGGAACTACGAGCAGTACTTC. Residues: CASSSGTGNYEQYF. Drawing the rest from reference TRBV5-5 and TRBJ2-7, the complete variable domain is DAGVTQSPTHLIKTRGQQVTLRCSPISGHKSVSWYQQVLGQGPQFIFQYYEKEERGRGNFPDRFSARQFPNYSSELNVNALLLGDSALYLCASSSGTGNYEQYFGPGTRLTVT.

This clone came up a few times. V usage is TRBV2 and J usage is TRBJ2-2, with TRBD2 matching 7 bases. The CDR3 is made up of 11 amino acids. With V trimmed by 8 bases and J by 6 bases, 0 bases remained unmatched. In germline, CDR1 is SNHLY, CDR2 FYNNEI. CDR3 in amino acids: CASGGAGELFF. DNA for the CDR3: TGTGCCAGCGGGGGGGCCGGGGAGCTGTTTTTT.

This clone came up many times. The chain combines TRBV28 with TRBJ1-2, with 9 positions matching TRBD1. The trim removed 5 bases at V and 5 bases at J, leaving 9 bases unmatched. CDR3 length: 15 residues. The germline V gene encodes CDR1 MDHEN and CDR2 SYDVKM. This CDR3 reads CASSPLGQGMYGYTF. The DNA of the CDR3 is TGTGCCAGCAGTCCATTGGGACAGGGCATGTATGGCTACACCTTC.

The rearrangement links TRBV5-5 to TRBJ2-7; TRBD2 matches at 11 bases. In germline, CDR1 is SGHKS, CDR2 YYEKEE (reference sequence). CDR3 length equals 16 residues. Trimming removed 1 base from V and 4 bases from J; junction bases left unmatched: 7. The CDR3 DNA sequence: TGTGCCAGCAGCTTGTCTAGCGGGAGGACGATATACGAGCAGTACTTC. This encodes CASSLSSGRTIYEQYF.

As regards this clone: Other DNA sequences in this specimen translate into the identical CDR3. The rearrangement links TRBV6-6 to TRBJ1-5; 11 bases are a match to TRBD1. There are 16 residues in the CDR3. CDR1 and CDR2 (germline): MNHNY, SVGAGI (reference sequence). The V gene end was trimmed by 0 bases and the J gene end by 7 bases; junction bases not matched to a gene: 5. For the CDR3, the DNA is TGTGCCAGCAGTTACTCGGACAGGGGGCATGGACAGCCCCAGCATTTT. Translated, it gives CASSYSDRGHGQPQHF.

This clone was seen a handful of times. This chain uses TRBV7-3 with TRBJ2-1; TRBD2 is a possible D gene (5 bases). Per germline, CDR1 SGHTA and CDR2 FQGTGA. CDR3 length: 14 residues. V lost 1 base, J lost 7 bases, and 11 bases lay in between. This CDR3 reads CASSLMPTTNEQFF. The CDR3 DNA reads TGTGCCAGCAGCTTAATGCCGACTACGAATGAGCAGTTCTTC.

The V gene is TRBV10-3, the J gene TRBJ2-7, with 9 bases fitting TRBD1. The trim removed 11 bases at V and 6 bases at J, leaving 5 bases unmatched. The CDR3 runs to 11 residues. Germline V gene data show CDR1 as ENHRY and CDR2 as SYGVKD. The CDR3 DNA follows: TGTGCCGCCAAGACAGGGGGCGAGCAGTACTTC. It is translated as CAAKTGGEQYF.

This chain joins TRBV18 and TRBJ2-7; 7 nucleotides line up with TRBD1. CDR3 length equals 12 residues. J lost 6 bases, V lost 3 bases, and 2 bases had no gene match. Germline V gene lookup returns CDR1 KGHSH and CDR2 LQKENI. The CDR3 DNA follows: TGTGCCAGCTCACCCGACAGGGTCGAGCAGTACTTC. Its translation is CASSPDRVEQYF.

The gene calls are TRBV15 and TRBJ2-3; no reliable D call. V dropped 3 bases and J dropped 1 base, with 5 bases sitting between them. The CDR3 has 13 residues. CDR1 is LNHNV and CDR2 is YYDKDF in the germline V gene (reference sequence). The chain's CDR3 is CATSRSGTDTQYF. DNA of the CDR3: TGTGCCACCAGCAGGAGCGGCACAGATACGCAGTATTTT.

This chain joins TRBV5-5 and TRBJ2-1; 9 bases line up with TRBD2. Trimming at V came to 4 bases and at J to 4 bases, leaving 3 bases not matched to a gene. The V gene's germline CDR1 is SGHKS and CDR2 YYEKEE (reference sequence). CDR3 length: 14 residues. CDR3 sequence (DNA): TGTGCCAGCAGCACGACTAGCGGTTACAATGAGCAGTTCTTC. It encodes CASSTTSGYNEQFF.

The genes are TRBV28 and TRBJ2-1; 13 positions match TRBD2. Germline V gives CDR1 MDHEN, CDR2 SYDVKM. The CDR3 extends over 18 amino acids. The trim removed 2 bases at V and 8 bases at J, leaving 12 bases unmatched. CDR3 nucleotide sequence: TGTGCCAGCAGTTTAGGCTTCCGGACTAGCGGGAGAGGAGATGAGCAGTTCTTC. Translated: CASSLGFRTSGRGDEQFF. The variable domain in full, completed from reference TRBV28 and TRBJ2-1, reads DVKVTQSSRYLVKRTGEKVFLECVQDMDHENMFWYRQDPGLGLRLIYFSYDVKMKEKGDIPEGYSVSREKKERFSLILESASTNQTSMYLCASSLGFRTSGRGDEQFFGPGTRLTVL.

This sequence joins TRBV6-5 and TRBJ2-7, with unresolved D. CDR3 size: 13 residues. V lost 5 bases to trimming and J lost 4 bases, with 12 bases between them. Germline lookup yields CDR1 MNHEY and CDR2 SVGAGI. CDR3 in amino acids: CASSPINGYEQYF. As DNA, the CDR3 is TGTGCCAGCAGTCCGATAAACGGGTACGAGCAGTACTTC.

The chain couples TRBV14 to TRBJ2-5; D is ambiguous. CDR1 SGHDN and CDR2 FVKESK come from the germline V gene. CDR3 length: 14 residues. The V and J ends lost 0 bases and 5 bases respectively, with 10 bases between them. The CDR3 reads CASSQETIRETQYF. DNA of the CDR3: TGTGCCAGCAGCCAAGAAACGATCCGGGAGACCCAGTACTTC.

This clone was found a few times. V usage is TRBV19 and J usage is TRBJ1-5; 7 bases agree with TRBD1. Trimming took 6 bases from V and 9 from J; bases not matched to a gene: 11. The CDR3 consists of 14 residues. Germline V gene data show CDR1 as LNHDA and CDR2 as SQIVND (reference sequence). This CDR3 is CASRIWTGDGPQHF. The CDR3 DNA reads TGTGCCAGTAGGATTTGGACAGGCGACGGGCCCCAGCATTTT.

The chain links TRBV6-2 or TRBV6-3 to TRBJ1-5, with D tentatively TRBD1 (6 bases). The V end lost 3 bases, the J end lost 1 base, and 13 bases lay between the germline ends. The CDR3 has 16 residues. Germline values: CDR1 MNHEY, CDR2 SVGEGT. CDR3 nucleotide sequence: TGTGCCAGCAGTTATCGTGGGGGCAGGAGCAATCAGCCCCAGCATTTT. As protein: CASSYRGGRSNQPQHF.

The gene calls are TRBV7-6 and TRBJ2-3, with a tentative D call TRBD1 (5 bases). This CDR3 spans 17 amino acids. V gave up 9 bases and J gave up 0 bases, with 22 bases separating them. Germline V gene data show CDR1 as SGHVS and CDR2 as FNYEAQ. CDR3 in amino acids: CASRLSGIGASTDTQYF. The CDR3 nucleotides read TGTGCCAGTAGACTTTCTGGAATTGGGGCTAGCACAGATACGCAGTATTTT.

This clone was counted a few times. The gene calls are TRBV5-1 and TRBJ1-1; TRBD1 matches 7 bases. With 0 bases clipped from V and 4 bases from J, the junction kept 6 bases outside the gene matches. Germline-derived CDR1 and CDR2 are SGHRS and YFSETQ. The CDR3 runs to 15 residues. The CDR3 sequence is CASSLALAGGTEAFF. CDR3 coding DNA: TGCGCCAGCAGCTTGGCCCTTGCAGGGGGCACTGAAGCTTTCTTT. Full variable domain (remainder filled in from reference TRBV5-1 and TRBJ1-1): KAGVTQTPRYLIKTRGQQVTLSCSPISGHRSVSWYQQTPGQGLQFLFEYFSETQRNKGNFPGRFSGRQFSNSRSEMNVSTLELGDSALYLCASSLALAGGTEAFFGQGTRLTVV.

V usage is TRBV7-2 and J usage is TRBJ1-2; 7 bases are shared with TRBD1. In germline, CDR1 is SGHTA, CDR2 FQGNSA. The CDR3 is made up of 15 amino acids. Trimming removed 1 base from V and 4 bases from J; junction bases left unmatched: 6. As DNA, the CDR3 is TGTGCCAGCAGCTTAGATAGTTCAGGGGGCTATGGCTACACCTTC. Its translation is CASSLDSSGGYGYTF.

The chain joins TRBV7-2 to TRBJ2-7; 7 bases map to TRBD2. The germline gives CDR1 SGHTA, CDR2 FQGNSA. V shed 4 bases, J shed 7 bases, and the junction held 13 bases outside the gene matches. CDR3 length: 15 amino acids. The CDR3 reads CASSYQAGAPEEQYF. Written as DNA, the CDR3 is TGTGCCAGCAGCTATCAGGCGGGAGCCCCGGAAGAGCAGTACTTC.

The rearrangement joins TRBV9 to TRBJ1-1, with D possibly matching TRBD1 (6 bases). CDR3 size: 14 residues. V was shortened by 0 bases and J by 3 bases, with 9 bases between the two germline ends. Germline CDR1 is SGDLS and CDR2 is YYNGEE. CDR3 protein: CASSVAGADTEAFF. DNA of the CDR3: TGTGCCAGCAGCGTAGCAGGGGCTGACACTGAAGCTTTCTTT. Variable domain in full (rest from reference TRBV9 and TRBJ1-1): DSGVTQTPKHLITATGQRVTLRCSPRSGDLSVYWYQQSLDQGLQFLIQYYNGEERAKGNILERFSAQQFPDLHSELNLSSLELGDSALYFCASSVAGADTEAFFGQGTRLTVV.